This is a list of T cell receptor beta chains from one sample in a study of cytomegalovirus exposure and HLA in healthy donors. Generated by immunoSEQ multiplex PCR, the TCRdb table keeps only in-frame clones and is missing some. The sample shows about 62,000 clones, approximately 75% of them seen only once. Sequencing was carried out using PBMCs. The receptor set was obtained from a woman in her thirties in good health and CMV-seronegative. CDR3s include the opening cysteine and the closing phenylalanine or tryptophan. A D gene is named only where the DNA matches it firmly. Size tells how often a clone was seen (once, few, many) or the class of an expanded clone, and some rows leave it out.

d_gene	v_gene	abundance	j_gene	CDR3nt	CDR3aa
-	TRBV27	-	TRBJ1-1	TGTGCCAGCAGTTTATTAGGCAGGGAACGTAAGAACACTGAAGCTTTCTTT	CASSLLGRERKNTEAFF
-	TRBV29-1	-	TRBJ2-3	TGCAGCGCCTACGGACAGTTAAGCACAGATACGCAGTATTTT	CSAYGQLSTDTQYF
-	TRBV11-2	-	TRBJ2-1	TGTGCCAGCAGAGTCCTCTCGCGGGCTGAGCAGTTCTTC	CASRVLSRAEQFF
TRBD1	TRBV18	-	TRBJ1-1	TGTGCCAGCTCGCCGGGACAGGGGATGAACACTGAAGCTTTCTTT	CASSPGQGMNTEAFF
TRBD2	TRBV5-1	few	TRBJ2-1	TGCGCCAGCAGCTTGGGGGCGGGAGTGGCCGACAATGAGCAGTTCTTC	CASSLGAGVADNEQFF
-	TRBV9	-	TRBJ2-1	TGTGCCAGCAGCGGACTAGTTTGGGGAAATGAGCAGTTCTTC	CASSGLVWGNEQFF
TRBD1	TRBV28	-	TRBJ2-1	TGTGCCAGCACCCGACAGGGTGGCAATGAGCAGTTCTTC	CASTRQGGNEQFF
-	TRBV10-3	-	TRBJ1-2	TGTGCCATCAGGGACCTGACAGCGCTCCGTGGCTACACCTTC	CAIRDLTALRGYTF
-	TRBV19	-	TRBJ1-2	TGTGCCAGTAGTATACCGGACAGAGCTGATGGCTACACCTTC	CASSIPDRADGYTF
TRBD1	TRBV6-5	-	TRBJ2-3	TGTGCCAGCAAAGGGACAGGGACAGATACGCAGTATTTT	CASKGTGTDTQYF
-	TRBV7-2	-	TRBJ2-2	TGTGCCAGCGGAAAGGCGGGCGCTGGGACCGGGGAGCTGTTTTTT	CASGKAGAGTGELFF
-	TRBV29-1	-	TRBJ2-5	TGCAGCGTCCTGACAGGCCCCCCTGGGACCCAGTACTTC	CSVLTGPPGTQYF
-	TRBV7-3	-	TRBJ2-1	TGTGCCAGCAGCTTTAGCGACTCCTACAATGAGCAGTTCTTC	CASSFSDSYNEQFF
TRBD2	TRBV19	once	TRBJ2-1	TGTGCCAGTAGTTTCGAACCCGGACTAGCGGGAGCCCCCTACAATGAGCAGTTCTTC	CASSFEPGLAGAPYNEQFF
-	TRBV2	few	TRBJ1-3	TGTGCCAGCCGGGGGAACACCATATATTTT	CASRGNTIYF
-	TRBV30	-	TRBJ1-1	TGTGCCTGGAGTGTAATTACTCGCGGGATGAACACTGAAGCTTTCTTT	CAWSVITRGMNTEAFF
TRBD2	TRBV4-2	-	TRBJ2-1	TGTGCCAGCAGCCCCCCGGGATTTCAAGCGGGAGCGATCAATGAGCAGTTCTTC	CASSPPGFQAGAINEQFF
-	TRBV10-3	-	TRBJ1-2	TGTGCCATCAGTGAGGGGGCAGGTTCCTATGGCTACACCTTC	CAISEGAGSYGYTF
TRBD1	TRBV6-1	-	TRBJ2-2	TGTGCCAGCAGTGGTCGACAGGGGGTGGGTGGGGAGCTGTTTTTT	CASSGRQGVGGELFF
TRBD2	TRBV4-1	few	TRBJ2-3	TGCGCCAGCAGCCATTCTAGCGGGAGGGACGATAGGCAGTATTTT	CASSHSSGRDDRQYF
-	TRBV27	-	TRBJ2-5	TGTGCCAGCAGTTTATTCCGGGGGGAGACCCAGTACTTC	CASSLFRGETQYF
TRBD2	TRBV29-1	-	TRBJ2-3	TGCAGCGTTCAAAGGAGCGGGAGAAGGGCAGATACGCAGTATTTT	CSVQRSGRRADTQYF
TRBD1	TRBV5-1	-	TRBJ2-2	TGCGCCAGCAGCTTGGGACAGGGGGCGAACACCGGGGAGCTGTTTTTT	CASSLGQGANTGELFF
-	TRBV7-8	-	TRBJ2-3	TGTGCCAGCAGCTTAGACCTGACAGTAGATACGCAGTATTTT	CASSLDLTVDTQYF
TRBD2	TRBV15	-	TRBJ2-2	TGTGCCACCAGCACTGGCCGTAGGGGCGGGAGGACCGGGGAGCTGTTTTTT	CATSTGRRGGRTGELFF
TRBD2	TRBV7-9	few	TRBJ2-2	TGTGCCAGCAGCTTTGCGGGAGGTAGCGCCGGGGAGCTGTTTTTT	CASSFAGGSAGELFF
-	TRBV11-1	-	TRBJ2-5	TGTGCCAGCAGCCTTTACGGGAGACGGGCAGAGACCCAGTACTTC	CASSLYGRRAETQYF
TRBD2	TRBV14	-	TRBJ2-3	TGTGCCAGCAGCCAAACTCGGGCGATAGCGGGAACCACAGATACGCAGTATTTT	CASSQTRAIAGTTDTQYF
-	TRBV5-1	-	TRBJ2-5	TGCGCCAGCAGCTTGGTTGCAGGCTGGGAGACCCAGTACTTC	CASSLVAGWETQYF
TRBD2	TRBV27	-	TRBJ2-1	TGTGCCAGCAGTTTAACCCCCCGTCTAGCGGGAACATACAATGAGCAGTTCTTC	CASSLTPRLAGTYNEQFF
-	TRBV7-2	-	TRBJ2-3	TGTGCCAGCAGCTTAGTAGGGGCTAGCACAGATACGCAGTATTTT	CASSLVGASTDTQYF
-	TRBV11-2	-	TRBJ1-2	TGTGCCAGCAGCTTAGGGCGGGGAAACTATGGCTACACCTTC	CASSLGRGNYGYTF
TRBD2	TRBV2	-	TRBJ2-3	TGTGCCAGCACCTCCGGGGGGGCAGATACGCAGTATTTT	CASTSGGADTQYF
-	TRBV30	-	TRBJ1-2	TGTGCCTGGAGTGTTGGCAGGACAACCCCTGGAGGCTACACCTTC	CAWSVGRTTPGGYTF
-	TRBV6-1	-	TRBJ2-2	TGTGCCAGCAGTGAAGCGTTCTATGGCACCGGGGAGCTGTTTTTT	CASSEAFYGTGELFF
TRBD1	TRBV30	-	TRBJ2-3	TGTGCCTGGACCCAGGACAGGGTCGGAGATACGCAGTATTTT	CAWTQDRVGDTQYF
-	TRBV5-1	once	TRBJ1-1	TGCGCCAGCAGCTTCGAAGGTGAGGCTTACACTGAAGCTTCCTTT	CASSFEGEAYTEASF
TRBD1	TRBV19	-	TRBJ1-6	TGTGCCAGTAGTTCCGGGACAGGAGGTAATTCACCCCTCCACTTT	CASSSGTGGNSPLHF